This T cell receptor (beta chain) comes out of a study of human T cells and chemical hapten exposure. In the authors' workflow: With a range of about 23,224 to 700,000, the median per sample was around 96,000 TCRs. In TCRdb, the RACE reads were re-called with MiXCR into one record per CDR3 protein. These V and J calls rely on TCRdb rather than the paper's analysis. The sample shows 75,000 to 90,000 distinct CDR3 sequences, 8.5% to 12% of them seen only once. Described time point: patch test 2, 6 weeks after DPC sensitization. Regarding treatment: therapeutic diphenylcyclopropenone sensitization with weekly scalp DPC. The CDR3 is 11 residues long. Trimming cost V 3 bases and J 7 bases, with 5 bases left between them. This clonotype was picked up a small number of times.

The specimen comprised whole blood, sampled in connection with sensitization to the hapten diphenylcyclopropenone (DPC). The TCR comes from a woman in her forties or fifties with alopecia areata. Some clones in this sample may be carry-over from other donors' samples. The chain recombines TRBV12-3 or TRBV12-4 with TRBJ2-3; D is undetermined. For the CDR3, the DNA is TGTGCCAGCAGTTTGTTATATACGCAGTATTTT. Its translation: CASSLLYTQYF.